This TCR beta chain was captured by sequencing in a study of cytomegalovirus exposure and HLA in healthy donors. The ends were cut back, 0 bases at V and 7 bases at J, with 19 bases in the middle. In germline, CDR1 is SGHNT, CDR2 YYREEE (reference sequence). The CDR3 sequence is 16 residues long. About this clone itself: Its cognate antigen is unknown.

Regarding the study as a whole: Altogether, more than 150 TCR beta chains were recorded as cytomegalovirus-associated. TCR beta V segments were, for the most part, productive about 87% or about 30% of the time in an earlier analysis. Available immune exposure information was restricted to CMV serostatus only.

PCR involved 60 Vbeta and 13 Jbeta primers. TCRdb's copy holds only in-frame clones and misses some; the assay was immunoSEQ multiplex PCR. Here the sample table reports tens of thousands of clones. Everyone who donated was a healthy bone marrow donor. The V and J genes are TRBV5-4 and TRBJ2-5; tentatively, D is TRBD2 (7 bases). This receptor was obtained from a woman in her sixties in good health and CMV-seropositive. The sequenced material came from PBMCs. The chain's CDR3 is CASSLEGGVVKSTQYF. In nucleotides, the CDR3 is TGTGCCAGCAGCTTGGAAGGGGGGGTAGTAAAATCGACCCAGTACTTC.